This note documents a single T cell receptor (beta chain) sequence. This clonotype was seen ten or more times. This receptor's antigen is unknown. The input lacks base qualities; no much larger clone sits a single base away. In the germline V gene, CDR1 corresponds to MNHEY and CDR2 to SVGEGT. V loses 2 bases of germline sequence and J loses 4 bases, and the interval between the two ends is 14 bases. From the cysteine through the phenylalanine, the CDR3 covers 15 amino acids. Solely the CDR3 DNA is kept, with 45 bases framed from the first base. Stable Graves' hyperthyroidism was defined as the absence of progression to ophthalmopathy over 18 months of follow-up. The hyperthyroidism patients were between 18 and 65 years old and newly diagnosed, with a disease duration of less than 2 months. Any patient with an uncontrolled infection, another autoimmune disease, pregnancy or lactation was excluded. Clinical symptoms, serum thyroxine and TRAb, thyroid ultrasound, and orbital computed tomography formed the basis for the diagnoses. PBMCs were isolated from about 9.2 ml of fresh peripheral blood by Ficoll-Paque density gradient centrifugation. Trizol reagent was used to extract total RNA, and RNA quality was then checked on an Agilent 2100 Bioanalyzer.

This record belongs to a study of T cells in Graves' hyperthyroidism and ophthalmopathy (dated by TCRdb to the late 2010s). Background on the whole study: Peripheral blood samples were taken at the time of initial diagnosis, prior to any treatment. To identify distinguishing TCR V-J signatures, a discovery cohort of around 98 patients was used, comprising 40 to 45 with Graves' ophthalmopathy and 57 with stable Graves' hyperthyroidism. Whether ophthalmopathy could be predicted prospectively was tested in an independent validation cohort made up of roughly 20 hyperthyroidism patients plus 17 patients who later progressed to ophthalmopathy. The roughly 94 discovery patients were randomly divided into training and test sets at a 7:3 ratio. Thyroid tissue and blood T-cell repertoires from about 6 Graves' hyperthyroidism patients were also compared in the study. Once sampling was done, hyperthyroidism patients were given methimazole at a starting dose of 30 mg daily, whereas ophthalmopathy patients were given high-dose intravenous methylprednisolone. The paper describes TCR Vbeta CDR3 sequencing of 140 or so peripheral blood samples, made up of roughly 45 ophthalmopathy patients, 70 to 75 hyperthyroidism patients and roughly 17 progressor patients.

Study-wide findings and limitations: Most expanded thyroid clonotypes (frequency above 0.001) were also detected in blood, a finding suggesting that blood repertoires may reflect thyroid immune responses. In validation, the model predicted progression to ophthalmopathy with roughly 66% sensitivity and 72% to 85% specificity, a median of around 6.6 months before onset. No statistical method was used to set the sample size in advance, and investigators knew the group allocation. A model built on a 13 V-J signature distinguished ophthalmopathy from stable hyperthyroidism, reaching around 90% sensitivity and under 84% specificity in cross-validation and 80%/75% in testing.

The TCR beta CDR3 regions were amplified from the RNA transcripts. The first round of RT-PCR for the TCR CDR3 was performed with the HTBI primer set and the Qiagen OneStep RT-PCR kit. A second multiplex PCR round built the libraries, followed by size selection and purification. Libraries were sequenced paired-end with 100 bp reads on an Illumina HiSeq2000. Processing in the source paper ran as follows. SOAPnuke was used to process the raw data, removing reads that contained adapters or uncalled bases, had a mean Phred below 15, or lacked an exact match to the constant primer or identifier. High-quality paired reads were merged with COPE v1.2.5, and unique nucleotide sequences were defined as clonotypes. MiTCR v1.1 was used to align clonotypes to the IMGT TRBV, TRBD and TRBJ reference segments. The analysis was restricted to V-J combinations with a frequency above 0.0001, which together covered about 99% of the repertoires. The TCS score was defined as the ratio of F50 (clonal expansion) to E x V (chaos), calculated using BLOSUM62-based TCRdist between CDR3 peptides within each V-J. Welch's t-statistics and random forest reduced roughly 500 V-J features to under 15, which were used in a naive Bayes classifier (R e1071). Using fastp trimming at Q25 and MiXCR clonotype assembly, TCRdb reanalyzed the public sequencing data and kept in-frame beta chains. All rows with the same CDR3 protein become a single entry with the most common DNA and genes. The V and J calls and clone size are TCRdb's, not the authors'. Here the sample has about 320,000 distinct CDR3 sequences; about 15% occur a single time. The top ten hold roughly a third of the sample.

The chain uses TRBV6-2 or TRBV6-3 and TRBJ1-1, with no D gene named confidently. This sequence was found in a man aged 30-40 years with Graves' hyperthyroidism. Sequenced: blood. The CDR3 reads CASSYGRPGITEAFF. The nucleotide sequence reads TGTGCCAGCAGTTACGGCAGGCCGGGGATCACTGAAGCTTTCTTT.